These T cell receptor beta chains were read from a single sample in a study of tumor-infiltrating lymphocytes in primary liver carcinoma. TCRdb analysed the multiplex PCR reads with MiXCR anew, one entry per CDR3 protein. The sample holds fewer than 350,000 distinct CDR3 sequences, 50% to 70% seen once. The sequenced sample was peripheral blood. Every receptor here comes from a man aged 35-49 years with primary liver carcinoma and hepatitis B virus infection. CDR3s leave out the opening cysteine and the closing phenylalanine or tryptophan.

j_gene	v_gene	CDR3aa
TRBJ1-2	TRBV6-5	ASSPRLPSMEYGYT
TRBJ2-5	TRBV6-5	AGRQVVETQY
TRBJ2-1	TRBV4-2	AGSLDNEQF
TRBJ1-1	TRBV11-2	DSSLVTANTEAS
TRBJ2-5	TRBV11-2	ASSRGQGGKAAQY
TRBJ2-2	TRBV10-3	AISPYQGVANTGELF
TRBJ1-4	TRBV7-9	ASSGGEKLF
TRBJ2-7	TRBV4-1	ASSPSVGVGIPN
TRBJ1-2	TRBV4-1	ASSQVGGPYGYT
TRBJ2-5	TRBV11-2	ASCIALAGGETQY
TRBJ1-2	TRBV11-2	ASSPPDRVVYGYT
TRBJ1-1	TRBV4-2	TSSHERRTGGGMNTETF
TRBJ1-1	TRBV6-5	ASGATGKDEAF
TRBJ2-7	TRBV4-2	ASSQAGTGISEQY
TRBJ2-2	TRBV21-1	ASSAGELF
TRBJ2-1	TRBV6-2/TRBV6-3	ASSPRSLQF
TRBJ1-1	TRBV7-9	ASSPGTAGVTEAF
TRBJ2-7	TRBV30	AWAPSGTVYEQY
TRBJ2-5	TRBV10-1	ASSESWGQETQY
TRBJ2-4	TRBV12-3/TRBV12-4	ASSPRIEGNIQY
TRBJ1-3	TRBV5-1	ASSLRQGSGNTIY
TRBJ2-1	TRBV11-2	VSRQGTSGRYNEQF
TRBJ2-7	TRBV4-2	ASSQGTGPYEQY
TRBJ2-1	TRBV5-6	ASSFPDRYNEQF
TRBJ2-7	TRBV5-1	AGSSGLAEPLREQY
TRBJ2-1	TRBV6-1	VSKQRLAEYNEQF
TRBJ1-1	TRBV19	ATNTANTEAF
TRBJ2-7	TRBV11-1	ACSPVWRGDEKY
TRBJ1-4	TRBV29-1	SVGGRANNEKLF
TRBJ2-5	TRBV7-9	ASSLKGTTEGTQY
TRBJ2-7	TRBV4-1	ASSQKTSGLPYEQY
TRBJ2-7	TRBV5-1	ASSLEWRRGHGQY
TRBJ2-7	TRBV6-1	ASSADPSYEQY
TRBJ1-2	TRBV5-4	ASTPRTGIGYT
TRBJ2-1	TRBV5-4	ASSPAPRELRYNEQF
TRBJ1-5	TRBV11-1	AGSFSRNQPQH
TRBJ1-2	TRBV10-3	AIRGSRNYGYT
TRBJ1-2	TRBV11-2	ASSLDHGGDYDYT
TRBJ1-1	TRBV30	AWSTGQNTEAF
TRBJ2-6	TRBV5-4	VTARTGAPSGANVLT
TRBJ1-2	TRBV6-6	ASSRMAGDGYT
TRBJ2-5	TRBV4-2	ASSQVAGKETQY
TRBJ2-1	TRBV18	ASSPRGRTDNEQF
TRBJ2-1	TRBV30	AWSETSGGNEQF
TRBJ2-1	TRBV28	ASSLNRAEQF
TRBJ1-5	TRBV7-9	ASSFEMGTAGSNKPQH
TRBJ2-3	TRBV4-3	ASCQGSGPTDTQY
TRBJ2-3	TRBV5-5	ASSQQSTSTDTQY
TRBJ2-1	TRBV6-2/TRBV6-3	ASSYGGTGQENEQF
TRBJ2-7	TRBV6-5	ASSYGELVYEHY
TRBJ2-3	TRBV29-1	SVTGGTDTQY
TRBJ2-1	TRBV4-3	ASSQLLAGVSEQF
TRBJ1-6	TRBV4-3	ASSQELPGQTNNSPLH
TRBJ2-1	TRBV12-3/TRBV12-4	ASSLSLGDNEQF
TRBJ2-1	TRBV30	VWRGIRREGSYNEQF